This T cell receptor beta chain was identified in a study of blood T cell repertoires in COVID-19. Overall study: The analysed material was cDNA or gDNA that came from T cells, B-cell-depleted T cells, or PBMCs.

Seattle enrolled patients during active infection and tracked them longitudinally. The CDR3 runs to 12 residues. The V end lost 6 bases, the J end lost 5 bases, and 10 bases lay between the germline ends. CDR1 and CDR2 from the germline V gene are SGHAT and FQDESV (reference sequence). TCRdb's table, derived via immunoSEQ multiplex PCR, lists solely in-frame clones and lacks some. Here the sample spans 100,000 to 150,000 clones, about 89% being singletons. The gene calls are TRBV11-1 and TRBJ2-5; D gene ambiguous. The sample consisted of peripheral blood. The receptor comes from a man in his 60s with COVID-19, enrolled during active disease. As DNA, the CDR3 is TGTGCCAGCAGGATGGGCGTCGAGACCCAGTACTTC. Its translation: CASRMGVETQYF.